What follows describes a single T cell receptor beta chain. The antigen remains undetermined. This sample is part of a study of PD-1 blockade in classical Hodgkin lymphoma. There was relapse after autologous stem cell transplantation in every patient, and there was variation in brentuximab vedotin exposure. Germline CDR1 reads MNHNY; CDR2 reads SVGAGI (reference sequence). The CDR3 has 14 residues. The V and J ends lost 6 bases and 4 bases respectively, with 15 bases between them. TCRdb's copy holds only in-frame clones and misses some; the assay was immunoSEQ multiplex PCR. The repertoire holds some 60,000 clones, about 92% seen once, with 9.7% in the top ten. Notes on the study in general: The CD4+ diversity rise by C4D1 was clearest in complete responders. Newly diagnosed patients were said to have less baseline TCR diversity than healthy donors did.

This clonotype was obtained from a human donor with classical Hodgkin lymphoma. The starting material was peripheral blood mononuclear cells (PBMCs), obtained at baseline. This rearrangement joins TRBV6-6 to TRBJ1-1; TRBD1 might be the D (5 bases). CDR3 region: CASSHTVRGTEAFF. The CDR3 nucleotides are TGTGCCAGCAGCCACACTGTTAGGGGCACTGAAGCTTTCTTT.